The 10 T cell receptor beta chains below all came from one sample that was sequenced in a study of cytomegalovirus exposure and HLA in healthy donors. The primer mix had 60 Vbeta and 13 Jbeta primers. Here immunoSEQ multiplex PCR was the method, and the copy in TCRdb shows in-frame clones only, minus some. The sample yields about 150,000 clones, roughly 77% seen once. The sample comprised PBMCs. These receptors all come from a human donor in good health.

This rearrangement joins TRBV4-1 to TRBJ1-3; D uncertain. CDR3 length equals 15 residues. Trimming shortened V by 0 bases and J by 2 bases, and 8 bases separated the two germline ends. Germline CDR1 is MGHRA and CDR2 is YSYEKL. CDR3 in DNA: TGCGCCAGCAGCCAAGATGGGCTGCCTGGAAACACCATATATTTT. Translation gives CASSQDGLPGNTIYF.

The V and J genes are TRBV7-9 and TRBJ1-2; tentatively, D is TRBD1 (5 bases). V was trimmed by 2 bases and J by 6 bases, leaving 16 bases between them. Germline CDR1 and CDR2: SEHNR and FQNEAQ (reference sequence). This CDR3 comprises 15 residues. CDR3 DNA: TGTGCCAGCAGCTTATTTAGGACACGGCTACATGGCTACACCTTC. This encodes CASSLFRTRLHGYTF.

The rearrangement links TRBV6-5 to TRBJ2-1; 10 bases match TRBD1. Germline assignment: CDR1 MNHEY and CDR2 SVGAGI. CDR3 length equals 15 residues. Germline trimming cut 3 bases from V and 7 bases from J; bases unmatched to any gene: 6. The CDR3 here is CASSYLGQGMNEQFF. The CDR3 DNA reads as TGTGCCAGCAGTTATTTGGGACAGGGGATGAATGAGCAGTTCTTC.

Details on this clone: The junction does not match germline at one end; this may be a read error. The chain recombines TRBV20-1 with TRBJ1-1; maybe TRBD1 (6 bases). Germline V gene lookup returns CDR1 DFQATT and CDR2 SNEGSKA (reference sequence). The CDR3 has 11 residues. The CDR3 DNA reads as TGTATTACAGGGCTTGAAGCTGAAGCTTTCTTT. Residues: CITGLEAEAFF.

The chain employs TRBV5-4 and TRBJ1-1; tentatively, D is TRBD1 (6 bases). Germline lookup yields CDR1 SGHNT and CDR2 YYREEE (reference sequence). CDR3 size: 15 residues. V lost 5 bases and J 6 bases, leaving 20 bases between the germline ends. The chain's CDR3 is CASSPGGRGEAEAFF. In nucleotides, the CDR3 is TGTGCCAGCAGTCCCGGGGGCCGGGGGGAGGCTGAAGCTTTCTTT.

Points on this clone: A junction end diverges from the germline sequence, so it may reflect a read error. The CDR3 protein is CSSSLLSGGGGYEQYF. In nucleotides, the CDR3 is TGTTCCAGCAGCTTACTTAGCGGGGGAGGCGGCTACGAGCAGTACTTC. The chain employs TRBV7-9 and TRBJ2-7; 9 bases fit TRBD2. The germline V gene has CDR1 SEHNR and CDR2 FQNEAQ (reference sequence). The CDR3 loop spans 16 amino acids.

For the CDR3, the DNA is TGTGCCAGCTCACCAAACGGGTCGGGTGGAAACACCATATATTTT. Encoded protein: CASSPNGSGGNTIYF. The chain uses TRBV18 and TRBJ1-3, with D uncertain. The V gene lost 2 bases and the J gene lost 3 bases, with 11 bases spanning the gap. The CDR3 is 15 residues long. In germline, CDR1 is KGHSH, CDR2 LQKENI.

V and J are TRBV6-7 and TRBJ2-7; D perhaps matches TRBD1 (7 bases). TRBV6-7 falls under the ORF class, with uncertain function. CDR3 size: 14 residues. With 9 bases removed from V and 4 bases from J, the gap between germline ends came to 19 bases. CDR3 sequence: CARNRGTVVYEQYF. CDR3 coding DNA: TGTGCCAGGAATCGCGGGACAGTAGTTTACGAGCAGTACTTC.

This clone has more than one count but fewer than ten. This chain links TRBV7-9 with TRBJ2-5; the D is unclear. The V gene's germline CDR1 is SEHNR and CDR2 FQNEAQ (reference sequence). Trimming stripped 3 bases from V and 3 bases from J, with 11 bases between. The CDR3 length is 14 residues. CDR3 region: CASSFFPLEETQYF. The CDR3 DNA reads as TGTGCCAGCAGCTTCTTCCCGCTAGAAGAGACCCAGTACTTC.

The chain links TRBV2 to TRBJ2-2; 9 nucleotides line up with TRBD1. After removal of 3 bases from V and 3 bases from J, the junction contained 8 bases not matched to a gene. Germline lookup yields CDR1 SNHLY and CDR2 FYNNEI. The CDR3 has 17 amino acids. In DNA form, the CDR3 reads TGTGCCAGCAGTGATAGGGGACAGGGTGATGACACCGGGGAGCTGTTTTTT. Translated: CASSDRGQGDDTGELFF.